Listed below are T cell receptor beta chains from one sample, sequenced in a study of early T cells in non-severe SARS-CoV-2 infection. TCRdb reprocessed the 5' RACE reads with MiXCR, giving one entry per CDR3 protein. The table records 30,000 or so distinct CDR3 sequences, 4.5% of them present only once. The sample consisted of whole blood. These receptors were collected from an adult who was a healthcare worker with PCR-confirmed SARS-CoV-2 infection or an uninfected control (not recorded which). The CDR3 runs from the conserved cysteine through the conserved F or W.

v_gene,CDR3aa
TRBV28,CASFGLAGHNEQFF
TRBV6-6,CASSYSMRVQTEAFF
TRBV28,CASSLSGDNYGYTF
TRBV19,CASMKDRGQETQYF
TRBV11-3,CASSSGNGDEQFF
TRBV11-2,CASSLRAGASNTGELFF
TRBV6-6,CASRGQGARDTQYF
TRBV5-1,CASQLGGSSYNEQFF
TRBV6-1,CASSWTSYNSPLHF
TRBV20-1,CSASGLGTVRYEQYF
TRBV18,CASSLTGGAGLAKNIQYF
TRBV7-8,CASSMDTTNEKLFF
TRBV7-6,CASSSTSYNEQFF
TRBV20-1,CSARDLAGGAIYGYTF
TRBV29-1,CSVEGQSSEKLFF
TRBV5-6,CASSWTGGETEAFF
TRBV11-2,CASSAPRQELYQETQYF
TRBV12-3/TRBV12-4,CASGQGTQETQYF
TRBV7-2,CASSLDRVGEQYF
TRBV20-1,CSARDLERGDSYEQYF
TRBV12-3/TRBV12-4,CASSLGDASYEQYF
TRBV14,CASSQDPSGISPLHF
TRBV6-2/TRBV6-3,CASSTLAGPSYNEQFF
TRBV5-6,CASSLVGAGMNTEAFF
TRBV5-4,CASSHPTSGNADTQYF
TRBV11-2,CASSLGSGGHYGYTF
TRBV11-1,CASSRWSQADTDTQYF
TRBV12-3/TRBV12-4,CASRPGRANTEAFF
TRBV3-1,CASSQFLLNEQFF
TRBV7-2,CASSLTGAYEQYF
TRBV27,CASRRVTGQPQHF